A single sample gave rise to the 26 T cell receptor beta chains below, sequenced in a study of CD8 T cells in Susac syndrome (dated by TCRdb to between 2019 and 2020). Receptor libraries were prepared by the immunoSEQ multiplex PCR assay. RNA was extracted using the RNeasy kit, and about 0.45 to 1 ug of the RNA was reverse transcribed with random hexamers. In-frame beta chains were kept once TCRdb had trimmed the public reads at Q25 with fastp and called clones with MiXCR. Rows matching on CDR3 protein sequence are summarized as one entry with the most common DNA and genes. The sample table records a few hundred thousand distinct CDR3 sequences; more than 80% of these occur just once. Clones ranked in the top ten supply around 0.12% of the sample. Specimen: CD8+ T cells from PBMCs. These receptors were taken from a human donor with multiple sclerosis.

The rearrangement joins TRBV25-1 to TRBJ1-2; 9 nucleotides line up with TRBD1. CDR3 length: 14 amino acids. Losses at the gene ends were 5 bases for V and 8 bases for J; bases not matched to a gene: 9. Germline CDR1 is MGHDK and CDR2 is SYGVNS. Here the CDR3 reads CASSSLTGGEGYTF. The CDR3 nucleotides are TGTGCCAGCAGTTCCCTGACAGGGGGGGAAGGCTACACCTTC.

The V gene is TRBV4-1, the J gene TRBJ2-2; D uncertain. V lost 2 bases and J 0 bases, leaving 13 bases between the germline ends. The CDR3 consists of 17 residues. Per the germline V gene, CDR1 is MGHRA and CDR2 is YSYEKL. DNA for the CDR3: TGCGCCAGCAGCCAACCCCTAAACCCGGCGAACACCGGGGAGCTGTTTTTT. It encodes CASSQPLNPANTGELFF.

The chain couples TRBV30 to TRBJ2-1; the D gene is possibly TRBD2 (6 bases). The CDR3 sequence is 16 residues long. The V gene's germline CDR1 is GTSNPN and CDR2 SVGIG (reference sequence). The V gene lost 0 bases and the J gene lost 0 bases, with 12 bases spanning the gap. The DNA of the CDR3 is TGTGCCTGGAGTGTACGGGACTTAAGCTCCTACAATGAGCAGTTCTTC. Its translation is CAWSVRDLSSYNEQFF.

The chain joins TRBV27 to TRBJ2-3, with a weak D call TRBD2 (5 bases). V was shortened by 8 bases and J by 2 bases, with 11 bases between the two germline ends. This CDR3 comprises 13 residues. CDR1 and CDR2 from the germline V gene are MNHEY and SMNVEV (reference sequence). The CDR3 bases are TGTGCCAGCGGAGAGGGATTCACAGATACGCAGTATTTT. It translates to CASGEGFTDTQYF.

V usage is TRBV28 and J usage is TRBJ2-7; 9 bases fit TRBD1. From germline, CDR1 is MDHEN and CDR2 SYDVKM. The trim removed 5 bases at V and 0 bases at J, leaving 5 bases unmatched. This CDR3 comprises 15 residues. The CDR3 region has the DNA TGTGCCAGCAGTCCGTGGGACAGGGACTCCTACGAGCAGTACTTC. This codes for CASSPWDRDSYEQYF. The full variable domain, rest sourced from reference TRBV28 and TRBJ2-7, is DVKVTQSSRYLVKRTGEKVFLECVQDMDHENMFWYRQDPGLGLRLIYFSYDVKMKEKGDIPEGYSVSREKKERFSLILESASTNQTSMYLCASSPWDRDSYEQYFGPGTRLTVT.

The J gene is TRBJ1-2, the V gene TRBV30; 10 bases align to TRBD1. Unmatched junction bases numbered 8, after V lost 5 bases and J lost 8 bases. From germline, CDR1 is GTSNPN and CDR2 SVGIG (reference sequence). This CDR3 comprises 13 residues. The CDR3 loop reads CAWYTGQGNGYTF. The CDR3 DNA is TGTGCCTGGTATACGGGACAGGGGAACGGCTACACCTTC.

The chain is built from TRBV11-2 and TRBJ2-2; D gene unclear. In germline, CDR1 is SGHAT, CDR2 FQNNGV. V gave up 5 bases and J gave up 3 bases, with 13 bases separating them. The CDR3 is 15 amino acids. CDR3 residues: CASSGGPRYTGELFF. The CDR3 DNA is TGTGCCAGCAGCGGCGGACCGCGGTACACCGGGGAGCTGTTTTTT.

This rearrangement joins TRBV6-5 to TRBJ2-3, with D maybe TRBD2 (6 bases). The CDR3 runs 15 residues. Per the germline V gene, CDR1 is MNHEY and CDR2 is SVGAGI. V was trimmed by 2 bases and J by 2 bases, leaving 11 bases between them. CDR3: CASSYVGGDTDTQYF. CDR3 DNA: TGTGCCAGCAGTTACGTTGGCGGGGACACAGATACGCAGTATTTT.

The chain carries TRBV4-1 and TRBJ1-2; tentative D call: TRBD1 (5 bases). The CDR3 length is 14 residues. V lost 6 bases, J lost 8 bases, and 19 bases lay in between. Germline CDR1 MGHRA, CDR2 YSYEKL. In DNA, the CDR3 is TGCGCCAGCAGGGGGCCCCAGGAAGGCTTCGGCTACACCTTC. This gives the protein CASRGPQEGFGYTF.

This chain joins TRBV19 and TRBJ2-1; the match to TRBD2 covers 13 bases. From germline, CDR1 is LNHDA and CDR2 SQIVND (reference sequence). The CDR3 has 21 amino acids. The V segment lost 4 bases and the J segment 0 bases; nucleotides outside the gene matches: 15. DNA for the CDR3: TGTGCCAGTAGTAGCTTACGGGAGGGACTAGCGGGGAGGAGCTCCTACAATGAGCAGTTCTTC. This encodes CASSSLREGLAGRSSYNEQFF. Filled out from reference TRBV19 and TRBJ2-1, the complete variable domain reads DGGITQSPKYLFRKEGQNVTLSCEQNLNHDAMYWYRQDPGQGLRLIYYSQIVNDFQKGDIAEGYSVSREKKESFPLTVTSAQKNPTAFYLCASSSLREGLAGRSSYNEQFFGPGTRLTVL.

The rearrangement uses TRBV7-8 and TRBJ2-3; a possible D gene is TRBD1 (6 bases). Germline V CDR1 and CDR2: SGHVS, FQNEAQ. Deletions cut 1 base from V and 0 bases from J, with 14 bases between. CDR3 length equals 17 residues. Here the CDR3 DNA reads TGTGCCAGCAGCTTAGGGCCCGGGACACCTAGCACAGATACGCAGTATTTT. Translated: CASSLGPGTPSTDTQYF.

The V call is TRBV19, the J call TRBJ1-1, with D unclear. Between the trimmed V and J ends, which lost 1 base and 7 bases, there was a span of 13 bases. Germline V gene sequence: CDR1 LNHDA, CDR2 SQIVND (reference sequence). The CDR3 runs 14 residues. The CDR3 bases are TGTGCCAGTAGTATAGTGGTGCCGGCCCGTGAAGCTTTCTTT. Translation: CASSIVVPAREAFF.

The gene calls are TRBV28 and TRBJ2-7; D gene unclear. V lost 7 bases to trimming and J lost 4 bases, with 20 bases between them. The CDR3 covers 15 residues. Per germline, CDR1 MDHEN and CDR2 SYDVKM. The CDR3 here is CASTPTLETRYEQYF. The DNA of the CDR3 is TGTGCCAGCACTCCCACCTTGGAAACCCGTTACGAGCAGTACTTC.

This clonotype has only a few counts. The chain combines TRBV5-1 with TRBJ2-7, with a weak D call TRBD1 (6 bases). The CDR3 extends over 14 amino acids. Per germline, CDR1 SGHRS and CDR2 YFSETQ. V was pared by 0 bases and J by 2 bases, with 9 bases between. CDR3 protein: CASSLEQGPYEQYF. The CDR3 DNA reads as TGCGCCAGCAGCTTGGAACAGGGCCCCTACGAGCAGTACTTC.

The V call is TRBV7-2, the J call TRBJ2-1; 12 nucleotides align to TRBD2. V was pared by 2 bases and J by 0 bases, with 23 bases of the junction left unmatched. The germline gives CDR1 SGHTA, CDR2 FQGNSA. The CDR3 runs 24 residues. The CDR3 spells CASSLPRLTGGLAGFQSSYNEQFF. The CDR3 DNA reads as TGTGCCAGCAGCTTACCCCGCCTGACGGGTGGACTAGCGGGATTTCAGAGCTCCTACAATGAGCAGTTCTTC.

The chain carries TRBV20-1 and TRBJ1-5; maybe TRBD1 (6 bases). The CDR3 has 14 amino acids. The germline V gene has CDR1 DFQATT and CDR2 SNEGSKA (reference sequence). Trimming shortened V by 3 bases and J by 7 bases, and 16 bases separated the two germline ends. The CDR3 region has the DNA TGCAGTGCTAGCCCGAGGGGGGGAGGACAGCCCCAGCATTTT. It codes for CSASPRGGGQPQHF.

The V call is TRBV11-2, the J call TRBJ2-7, with TRBD2 matching over 7 bases. Germline lookup yields CDR1 SGHAT and CDR2 FQNNGV. With 5 bases clipped from V and 2 bases from J, the junction kept 6 bases outside the gene matches. The CDR3 extends over 14 amino acids. The CDR3 bases are TGTGCCAGCAGCCAAGCGGGACTCACCTACGAGCAGTACTTC. Translating gives CASSQAGLTYEQYF.

This chain links TRBV9 with TRBJ2-2, with 11 bases fitting TRBD2. This CDR3 comprises 17 residues. Germline CDR1 is SGDLS and CDR2 is YYNGEE. The V and J ends lost 4 bases and 9 bases, in that order; junction bases with no gene match: 14. CDR3 loop: CASSNPLAGGLARELFF. CDR3 nucleotide sequence: TGTGCCAGCAGCAACCCCCTAGCGGGAGGATTGGCGAGGGAGCTGTTTTTT.

The chain links TRBV29-1 to TRBJ2-2; 14 bases line up with TRBD2. V was clipped by 4 bases and J by 3 bases; unmatched bases: 10. Germline CDR1 SQVTM, CDR2 ANQGSEA. The CDR3 extends over 18 amino acids. The CDR3, as DNA: TGCAGCGTTGCGGGACTAGCGGGAGTCCCTCGCCACACCGGGGAGCTGTTTTTT. Protein product: CSVAGLAGVPRHTGELFF.

This rearrangement joins TRBV12-3 or TRBV12-4 to TRBJ2-7; TRBD1 might be the D (6 bases). V gave up 6 bases and J gave up 6 bases, with 15 bases separating them. This CDR3 is 13 amino acids long. The CDR3 loop reads CASSLTGTGEQYF. The CDR3 DNA reads TGTGCCAGCAGCTTAACAGGGACGGGCGAGCAGTACTTC.

The chain carries TRBV6-6 and TRBJ2-5; TRBD2 matches 7 bases. Germline trimming cut 0 bases from V and 5 bases from J; bases unmatched to any gene: 9. Germline values: CDR1 MNHNY, CDR2 SVGAGI (reference sequence). There are 16 residues in the CDR3. The CDR3 reads CASSYSWEGLSETQYF. The CDR3 region has the DNA TGTGCCAGCAGTTACTCGTGGGAGGGCCTGTCTGAGACCCAGTACTTC.

The chain has TRBV5-1 and TRBJ1-1; TRBD1 matches at 7 bases. Germline V CDR1 and CDR2: SGHRS, YFSETQ. CDR3 length: 16 amino acids. The ends lost 5 bases at V and 0 bases at J; junction bases unmatched: 10. CDR3 sequence (DNA): TGCGCCAGCAGACGACAGGGAGTGCTTATGAACACTGAAGCTTTCTTT. It is translated as CASRRQGVLMNTEAFF.

The rearrangement joins TRBV6-5 to TRBJ2-5; 7 nucleotides match TRBD2. J was trimmed by 3 bases and V by 6 bases; bases with no gene match: 10. The germline V gene encodes CDR1 MNHEY and CDR2 SVGAGI. The CDR3 contains 15 residues. The CDR3 DNA follows: TGTGCCAGCAGCTCCGGGAGGTTTAACGAAGAGACCCAGTACTTC. Protein product: CASSSGRFNEETQYF.

The chain recombines TRBV14 with TRBJ1-1, with D possibly TRBD1 on 5 matching bases. Trimming removed 1 base from V and 8 bases from J, with 11 bases in between. Germline V gene lookup returns CDR1 SGHDN and CDR2 FVKESK. The CDR3 extends over 13 amino acids. DNA for the CDR3: TGTGCCAGCAGCCAAGCGACAGCCTTGGAAGCTTTCTTT. Translated: CASSQATALEAFF.

The chain couples TRBV6-5 to TRBJ2-7, with D tentatively TRBD1 (5 bases). CDR1 is MNHEY, CDR2 SVGAGI, per germline. This CDR3 has 13 residues. V lost 3 bases, J lost 6 bases, and 12 bases lay in between. The CDR3 DNA reads TGTGCCAGCAGTTATCCAGGGAATATCGAGCAGTACTTC. Translating gives CASSYPGNIEQYF.

A single count supports this clonotype. V gene TRBV29-1 combines with J gene TRBJ1-1; 7 bases line up with TRBD1. The germline gives CDR1 SQVTM, CDR2 ANQGSEA. The CDR3 consists of 12 residues. J lost 6 bases, V lost 7 bases, and 8 bases had no gene match. In nucleotides, the CDR3 is TGCAGCGGTGGACAGGCATCTGCTGAAGCTTTCTTT. Protein product: CSGGQASAEAFF.